These 15 T cell receptor beta chains share one sample of origin, sequenced in a study of T cell responses to AZD1222 COVID-19 vaccine (dated by TCRdb to the early 2020s). The library was prepared using the immunoSEQ multiplex PCR assay. The clones in this table, taken by TCRdb from immuneACCESS, are in-frame only. Not every clone is retained; where verified, under half of the shortfall comes from an unresolved V gene, and the cause of the rest is unknown. The sample yields about 160,000 clones; over 75% were counted once. The biggest ten clones account for under 4% of the sample. Per the publication, the time point label means: about 28 days (+/-7) after the second vaccine dose. The sample here was peripheral blood, taken 28 days after the second AZD1222 dose. The receptors shown here come from an adult who received the AZD1222 COVID-19 vaccine.

Only a few counts were recorded for this clone. V is TRBV19 and J is TRBJ1-5, with 10 bases fitting TRBD1. Germline values: CDR1 LNHDA, CDR2 SQIVND (reference sequence). The CDR3 spans 14 residues. V lost 7 bases to trimming and J lost 4 bases; unmatched junction nucleotides: 4. The CDR3 is CASISDRGNQPQHF. The CDR3 bases are TGTGCCAGTATTTCGGACAGGGGGAATCAGCCCCAGCATTTT.

V usage is TRBV18 and J usage is TRBJ2-1; D gene uncertain. The CDR3 runs 13 residues. Between the trimmed V and J ends, which lost 0 bases and 9 bases, there was a span of 9 bases. CDR1 is KGHSH, CDR2 LQKENI, per germline. The chain's CDR3 is CASSPPTESEQFF. Written as DNA, the CDR3 is TGTGCCAGCTCACCACCGACGGAGTCTGAGCAGTTCTTC.

The genes are TRBV5-5 and TRBJ2-7; TRBD1 matches at 11 bases. The germline V gene has CDR1 SGHKS and CDR2 YYEKEE (reference sequence). CDR3 length: 16 amino acids. Trimming took 4 bases from V and 4 from J; bases not matched to a gene: 10. The CDR3 nucleotides read TGTGCCAGCAGCGGTGGGAGGACAGGGGGCTTTTACGAGCAGTACTTC. It yields the protein CASSGGRTGGFYEQYF.

This sequence joins TRBV6-5 and TRBJ1-6, with 7 bases matching TRBD1. The junction had 10 bases not matched to a gene; V was cut back by 7 bases and J by 7 bases. This CDR3 is built from 15 residues. CDR1 and CDR2 from the germline V gene are MNHEY and SVGAGI. The CDR3 bases are TGTGCCAGCACTGGAGGGGGCACCGCGAATTCACCCCTCCACTTT. Amino acids: CASTGGGTANSPLHF.

V usage is TRBV27 and J usage is TRBJ2-1; 10 bases align to TRBD2. Germline V gives CDR1 MNHEY, CDR2 SMNVEV (reference sequence). The V segment lost 5 bases and the J segment 5 bases; nucleotides outside the gene matches: 6. The CDR3 is 15 residues long. The chain's CDR3 is CASSSGRAYHNEQFF. CDR3 nucleotide sequence: TGTGCCAGCAGTAGCGGGAGGGCCTACCACAATGAGCAGTTCTTC.

The rearrangement joins TRBV27 to TRBJ1-2; perhaps TRBD1 as D (5 bases). The V end was cut by 8 bases, the J end by 5 bases, with 21 bases between. The length of the CDR3 is 15 residues. Germline V gene lookup returns CDR1 MNHEY and CDR2 SMNVEV (reference sequence). In DNA, the CDR3 is TGTGCCAGCGCAGGTCCCGGGGGACGTATATATGGCTACACCTTC. Its translation: CASAGPGGRIYGYTF.

This clone was counted once. This sequence joins TRBV5-1 and TRBJ2-7; 7 bases line up with TRBD1. Germline V gene data show CDR1 as SGHRS and CDR2 as YFSETQ. J was trimmed by 5 bases and V by 2 bases; bases with no gene match: 13. The length of the CDR3 is 16 residues. The CDR3 DNA reads as TGCGCCAGCAGCTTATTAGGGGGCGCGTTGGGGGACGAGCAGTACTTC. Protein product: CASSLLGGALGDEQYF. Variable domain in full (rest from reference TRBV5-1 and TRBJ2-7): KAGVTQTPRYLIKTRGQQVTLSCSPISGHRSVSWYQQTPGQGLQFLFEYFSETQRNKGNFPGRFSGRQFSNSRSEMNVSTLELGDSALYLCASSLLGGALGDEQYFGPGTRLTVT.

This clone was counted a single time. The chain recombines TRBV19 with TRBJ1-1, with 9 bases that match TRBD1. Germline V gene lookup returns CDR1 LNHDA and CDR2 SQIVND (reference sequence). V lost 5 bases to trimming and J lost 3 bases; unmatched junction nucleotides: 10. The CDR3 has 16 amino acids. The DNA for the CDR3 is TGTGCCAGTAGTCCCGGGACAGGGCCCTACCACACTGAAGCTTTCTTT. Translating gives CASSPGTGPYHTEAFF.

The chain recombines TRBV25-1 with TRBJ2-1; D unclear. The germline V gene encodes CDR1 MGHDK and CDR2 SYGVNS. Trimming took 4 bases from V and 0 from J, leaving 10 bases between them. This CDR3 is built from 15 residues. The CDR3 coding sequence is TGTGCCAGCAGTGTCGGACCTCACTCCTACAATGAGCAGTTCTTC. It translates to CASSVGPHSYNEQFF. The full variable domain, in which reference TRBV25-1 and TRBJ2-1 provide the parts outside the CDR3, is EADIYQTPRYLVIGTGKKITLECSQTMGHDKMYWYQQDPGMELHLIHYSYGVNSTEKGDLSSESTVSRIRTEHFPLTLESARPSHTSQYLCASSVGPHSYNEQFFGPGTRLTVL.

The chain uses TRBV30 and TRBJ1-5; tentative D call: TRBD1 (6 bases). The germline V gene has CDR1 GTSNPN and CDR2 SVGIG (reference sequence). The length of the CDR3 is 20 residues. Trimming shortened V by 0 bases and J by 5 bases, and 29 bases separated the two germline ends. CDR3 bases: TGTGCCTGGAGTGTTCGGATAGGGACAAGGGGGGGCAGGATCTATCAGCCCCAGCATTTT. It yields the protein CAWSVRIGTRGGRIYQPQHF.

V and J are TRBV30 and TRBJ2-3; D gene ambiguous. The germline V and J ends were trimmed by 0 bases and 5 bases, with 12 bases remaining between them. The germline V gene has CDR1 GTSNPN and CDR2 SVGIG (reference sequence). The CDR3 loop spans 14 amino acids. Here the CDR3 reads CAWSVPGTQDTQYF. CDR3 nucleotides: TGTGCCTGGAGTGTACCCGGAACCCAAGATACGCAGTATTTT.

The rearrangement uses TRBV21-1 and TRBJ1-1. TRBV21-1 is tagged as a pseudogene. The CDR3 has 13 residues. CDR3 coding DNA: TGTGCCAGCAGCAAAGACCTGGACACTGAAGCTTTCTTT. Residues: CASSKDLDTEAFF.

This chain links TRBV27 with TRBJ2-1, with TRBD2 matching over 13 bases. The germline CDR1 and CDR2 sequences are MNHEY and SMNVEV (reference sequence). V lost 0 bases, J lost 4 bases, and 0 bases stayed unmatched. The CDR3 contains 16 residues. The CDR3 spells CASSLSTSGRYNEQFF. CDR3 coding DNA: TGTGCCAGCAGTTTATCGACTAGCGGGAGGTACAATGAGCAGTTCTTC.

The rearrangement uses TRBV10-3 and TRBJ2-1; D may be TRBD1 or TRBD2 (5 bases each). Trimming pared 2 bases from V and 10 bases from J, leaving 12 bases between. The CDR3 spans 13 residues. CDR1 and CDR2 from the germline V gene are ENHRY and SYGVKD. The CDR3: CAISEPGASEQFF. In nucleotides, the CDR3 is TGTGCCATCAGTGAGCCCGGGGCGTCCGAGCAGTTCTTC.

The gene calls are TRBV6-4 and TRBJ1-5; D is undetermined. Trimming took off 7 bases at V and 2 bases at J, with 12 bases between the two ends. In germline, CDR1 is MRHNA, CDR2 SNTAGT. This CDR3 has 14 residues. CDR3 bases: TGTGCCAGCAAAAGGGAGGACGGCAATCAGCCCCAGCATTTT. This translates into CASKREDGNQPQHF.